A selection of T cell receptor beta chains follows, all from one sample in a study of blood T cell repertoires in COVID-19. TCRdb keeps only in-frame clones here, not all; method: immunoSEQ multiplex PCR. The sample yields roughly 500,000 clones, approximately 88% seen once. Sequenced sample: PBMCs or T cells enriched from blood (not recorded which). All receptors derive from a woman aged 40 to 50 who had recovered from COVID-19. Each CDR3 is given with its conserved first and last residue. The D gene is left open where the match is weak. Where a row states a size, it is once, few, many or the class of an expanded clone; other rows omit it.

abundance	v_gene	d_gene	j_gene	CDR3aa	CDR3nt
-	TRBV7-2	TRBD1	TRBJ1-1	CASSSMTGFKAFF	TGTGCCAGCAGCTCGATGACAGGGTTTAAAGCTTTCTTT
-	TRBV7-2	-	TRBJ1-1	CASRPEAEAFF	TGTGCCAGCAGACCGGAGGCTGAAGCTTTCTTT
-	TRBV3-1/TRBV3-2	-	TRBJ1-3	CASSPGGLHSGNTIYF	TGTGCCAGCAGCCCGGGGGGGCTCCACTCTGGAAACACCATATATTTT
-	TRBV30	-	TRBJ2-7	CAWSVSGGTSYEQYF	TGTGCCTGGAGTGTATCCGGAGGAACCTCCTACGAGCAGTACTTC
-	TRBV20-1	TRBD1	TRBJ1-2	CSAEQGNGYTF	TGCAGTGCTGAACAGGGGAATGGCTACACCTTC
-	TRBV6-2/TRBV6-3	TRBD2	TRBJ2-7	CASSDPGTRAEQYF	TGTGCCAGCAGTGACCCCGGGACTAGGGCCGAGCAGTACTTC
-	TRBV5-4	TRBD2	TRBJ2-5	CASRTLLAGQETQYF	TGTGCCAGCAGGACGCTACTAGCGGGCCAAGAGACCCAGTACTTC
-	TRBV11-3	-	TRBJ2-7	CASSLLGGREQYF	TGTGCCAGCAGCTTATTGGGGGGGCGCGAGCAGTACTTC
-	TRBV6-5	TRBD2	TRBJ2-5	CASKSSGRNQETQYF	TGTGCCAGCAAATCTAGCGGGAGGAACCAAGAGACCCAGTACTTC
once	TRBV10-2	TRBD2	TRBJ2-1	CASTIPGLGYNEQFF	TGCGCCAGCACCATACCGGGACTAGGCTACAATGAGCAGTTCTTC
-	TRBV6-5	TRBD1	TRBJ2-3	CAIKQGASDTQYF	TGTGCCATCAAACAGGGGGCGTCAGATACGCAGTATTTT
-	TRBV29-1	-	TRBJ2-1	CSVGAYNEQFF	TGCAGCGTAGGAGCTTACAATGAGCAGTTCTTC
-	TRBV7-8	TRBD1	TRBJ2-1	CASSLVWTGHNEQFF	TGTGCCAGCAGCTTAGTCTGGACAGGACACAATGAGCAGTTCTTC
-	TRBV3-1/TRBV3-2	TRBD2	TRBJ2-7	CASSQPGLAGGLAEQYF	TGTGCCAGCAGCCAACCGGGACTAGCGGGAGGCCTAGCCGAGCAGTACTTC
-	TRBV18	TRBD1	TRBJ2-5	CASSPRRDRVFSETQYF	TGTGCCAGCTCACCTCGTCGGGACAGGGTTTTTTCAGAGACCCAGTACTTC
-	TRBV19	TRBD1	TRBJ1-1	CASSIGAGGTEAFF	TGTGCCAGTAGTATAGGTGCAGGGGGCACTGAAGCTTTCTTT
-	TRBV2	-	TRBJ1-5	CASRAGLRNQPQHF	TGTGCCAGTAGGGCAGGGCTCCGCAATCAGCCCCAGCATTTT
-	TRBV10-3	TRBD2	TRBJ2-3	CAISDGTSGRIDTQYF	TGTGCCATCAGTGACGGGACTAGCGGTAGGATAGATACGCAGTATTTT
-	TRBV4-3	-	TRBJ2-6	CASSQVAAGHSSGANVLTF	TGCGCCAGCAGCCAAGTCGCAGCGGGACACAGCTCTGGGGCCAACGTCCTGACTTTC
-	TRBV5-1	TRBD1	TRBJ1-2	CASNPQTGGSGYTF	TGCGCCAGCAACCCCCAAACAGGGGGCAGTGGCTACACCTTC
-	TRBV28	TRBD2	TRBJ2-3	CASSGGRGTDTQYF	TGTGCCAGCAGTGGCGGGAGGGGCACAGATACGCAGTATTTT
-	TRBV29-1	-	TRBJ2-2	CSVELPGRGTGELFF	TGCAGCGTTGAACTGCCAGGTCGGGGGACCGGGGAGCTGTTTTTT
-	TRBV9	TRBD2	TRBJ2-6	CASSVVSESGGSGANVLTF	TGTGCCAGCAGCGTAGTTTCCGAATCGGGGGGCTCTGGGGCCAACGTCCTGACTTTC
-	TRBV21-1	-	TRBJ1-1	CASKLIPPGTNTEAFF	TGTGCCAGCAAGCTCATCCCCCCAGGTACGAACACTGAAGCTTTCTTT
-	TRBV11-2	TRBD2	TRBJ2-1	CASSLDIGSGRYNEQFF	TGTGCCAGCAGCTTAGATATCGGTAGCGGGAGGTACAATGAGCAGTTCTTC
-	TRBV3-1/TRBV3-2	TRBD1	TRBJ2-7	CASSPKRQGAKAYEQYF	TGTGCCAGCAGCCCCAAGCGGCAGGGGGCCAAGGCCTACGAGCAGTACTTC
-	TRBV10-2	-	TRBJ1-5	CASTRGSNQPQHF	TGCGCCAGCACACGGGGTAGCAATCAGCCCCAGCATTTT
-	TRBV5-6	-	TRBJ1-1	CASSADSTEAFF	TGTGCCAGCAGCGCGGACAGCACTGAAGCTTTCTTT
-	TRBV4-3	-	TRBJ1-1	CASSQDPDTFGAFF	TGCGCCAGCAGCCAAGATCCTGACACCTTTGGGGCTTTCTTT
-	TRBV10-2	-	TRBJ2-1	CASSDSAGRGSYNEQFF	TGCGCCAGCAGTGACTCGGCGGGACGGGGCTCCTACAATGAGCAGTTCTTC
-	TRBV27	-	TRBJ2-1	CASSLRVGHEQFF	TGTGCCAGCAGTTTAAGGGTGGGGCATGAGCAGTTCTTC
-	TRBV19	TRBD2	TRBJ2-1	CASSPRTSGISGGDNEQFF	TGTGCCAGTAGTCCTCGGACTAGCGGGATTAGTGGAGGAGACAATGAGCAGTTCTTC
once	TRBV15	-	TRBJ1-1	CATRTRNTEAFF	TGTGCCACCAGAACACGGAACACTGAAGCTTTCTTT
-	TRBV2	TRBD2	TRBJ2-5	CASSPTLAGGGETQYF	TGTGCCAGCAGTCCGACCTTAGCGGGAGGCGGGGAGACCCAGTACTTC
once	TRBV6-5	-	TRBJ1-2	CASTWAEGGYGYTF	TGTGCCAGCACCTGGGCGGAGGGTGGCTATGGCTACACCTTC
-	TRBV30	-	TRBJ1-6	CAWSVRGNSPLHF	TGTGCCTGGAGTGTAAGAGGGAATTCACCCCTCCACTTT
once	TRBV9	-	TRBJ1-1	CASSVGPTAEAFF	TGTGCCAGCAGCGTAGGGCCGACAGCTGAAGCTTTCTTT
-	TRBV5-1	-	TRBJ1-5	CASSRGSNQPQHF	TGCGCCAGCTCCAGGGGTAGCAATCAGCCCCAGCATTTT
-	TRBV18	-	TRBJ1-5	CASSPSGEPQHF	TGTGCCAGCTCACCATCAGGGGAGCCCCAGCATTTT
-	TRBV7-8	-	TRBJ1-1	CASSLGYRETEAFF	TGTGCCAGCAGCCTCGGCTACCGGGAGACTGAAGCTTTCTTT